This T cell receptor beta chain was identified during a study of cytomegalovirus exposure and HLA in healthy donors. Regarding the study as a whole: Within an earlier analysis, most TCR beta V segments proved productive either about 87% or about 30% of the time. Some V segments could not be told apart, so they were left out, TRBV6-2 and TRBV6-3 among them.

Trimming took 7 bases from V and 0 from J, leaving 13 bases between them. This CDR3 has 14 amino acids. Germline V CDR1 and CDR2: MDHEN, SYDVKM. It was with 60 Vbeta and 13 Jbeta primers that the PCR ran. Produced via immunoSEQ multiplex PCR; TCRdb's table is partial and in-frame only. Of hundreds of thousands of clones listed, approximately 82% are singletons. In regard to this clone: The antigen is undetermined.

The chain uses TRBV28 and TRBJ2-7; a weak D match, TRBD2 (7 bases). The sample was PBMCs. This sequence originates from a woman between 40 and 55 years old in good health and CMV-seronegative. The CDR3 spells CASMRGLNSYEQYF. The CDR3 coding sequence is TGTGCCAGCATGCGGGGGCTCAACTCCTACGAGCAGTACTTC. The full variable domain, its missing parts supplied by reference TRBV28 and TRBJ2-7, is DVKVTQSSRYLVKRTGEKVFLECVQDMDHENMFWYRQDPGLGLRLIYFSYDVKMKEKGDIPEGYSVSREKKERFSLILESASTNQTSMYLCASMRGLNSYEQYFGPGTRLTVT.